A selection of T cell receptor beta chains follows, all from one sample in a study of yellow fever vaccine responses in identical twins. TCRdb reprocessed the RT-PCR reads with MiXCR, giving one entry per CDR3 protein. The sample records under 1,000 distinct CDR3 sequences, 65% to 85% being singletons. The source was T cells from blood (PBMCs), unsorted or a sorted subset (not recorded which), collected before or after yellow fever vaccination (not recorded which). The receptors originated from a female donor who received the yellow fever vaccine. CDR3s include the opening cysteine and the closing phenylalanine or tryptophan. Each record gives: CDR3 protein, CDR3 DNA, J gene, V gene, D gene, clone size. A D gene is named only where the DNA matches it firmly. Clone size is shown for a subset of rows, as once, few, many or a class of expanded clone.

CDR3 protein: CASSAPDLTDTQYF; CDR3 DNA: TGTGCCAGCAGCGCGCCGGACTTAACAGATACGCAGTATTTT; J gene: TRBJ2-3; V gene: TRBV3-1; D gene: -; clone size: -
CDR3 protein: CASSDGYDVTREAQYF; CDR3 DNA: TGTGCCAGCAGCGACGGATACGATGTGACCCGGGAGGCCCAGTACTTC; J gene: TRBJ2-5; V gene: TRBV11-1; D gene: TRBD2; clone size: -
CDR3 protein: CASSLGVLSYEQYF; CDR3 DNA: TGTGCCAGCAGCTTAGGGGTTCTCTCCTACGAGCAGTACTTC; J gene: TRBJ2-7; V gene: TRBV13; D gene: -; clone size: -
CDR3 protein: CASSLAGAYEQYF; CDR3 DNA: TGTGCTAGCAGCTTAGCGGGAGCCTACGAGCAGTACTTC; J gene: TRBJ2-7; V gene: TRBV7-7; D gene: TRBD2; clone size: -
CDR3 protein: CASSEGRGLWTEAFF; CDR3 DNA: TGCGCCAGCAGTGAGGGCAGGGGGCTATGGACTGAAGCTTTCTTT; J gene: TRBJ1-1; V gene: TRBV10-1; D gene: TRBD1; clone size: -
CDR3 protein: CASSPEEARFEQFF; CDR3 DNA: TGTGCCAGCAGCCCGGAAGAGGCCCGTTTTGAGCAGTTCTTC; J gene: TRBJ2-1; V gene: TRBV11-1; D gene: -; clone size: -
CDR3 protein: CASSPQDRGYEQYF; CDR3 DNA: TGCGCCAGCAGCCCCCAGGACAGGGGCTACGAGCAGTACTTC; J gene: TRBJ2-7; V gene: TRBV4-1; D gene: TRBD1; clone size: -
CDR3 protein: CASSLVVAGVADTQYF; CDR3 DNA: TGTGCCAGCAGCTTAGTGGTAGCGGGAGTTGCAGATACGCAGTATTTT; J gene: TRBJ2-3; V gene: TRBV7-9; D gene: TRBD2; clone size: -
CDR3 protein: CASSLAAYEQFF; CDR3 DNA: TGTGCCAGCAGCTTGGCTGCATATGAGCAGTTCTTC; J gene: TRBJ2-1; V gene: TRBV5-5; D gene: -; clone size: once
CDR3 protein: CSVRFGTPYEQYF; CDR3 DNA: TGCAGCGTTCGGTTTGGGACCCCTTACGAGCAGTACTTC; J gene: TRBJ2-7; V gene: TRBV29-1; D gene: -; clone size: -
CDR3 protein: CSVEGRDVYNEQFF; CDR3 DNA: TGCAGCGTTGAAGGTCGGGACGTCTACAATGAGCAGTTCTTC; J gene: TRBJ2-1; V gene: TRBV29-1; D gene: -; clone size: -
CDR3 protein: CASSLILTGELFF; CDR3 DNA: TGTGCCAGCAGCTTAATCCTGACCGGGGAGCTGTTTTTT; J gene: TRBJ2-2; V gene: TRBV7-3; D gene: -; clone size: -